The entry below gives a single TCR beta chain sequence along with its context. This specimen comes from a study of blood T cells in healthy people across ages. Through a sample-barcoded 5' primer and a J-beta primer mix, a second PCR was run for roughly 6 to 11 cycles. TCRdb fed the 5' RACE reads into MiXCR, producing one record per CDR3 protein. The table records about 1.5 million distinct CDR3 sequences, roughly 43% of them present only once. A minimum of 7 million PBMCs was isolated per sample. This CDR3 has 15 amino acids. Trimming removed 4 bases from V and 9 bases from J, with 19 bases in between. Germline lookup yields CDR1 SQVTM and CDR2 ANQGSEA.

J is TRBJ1-6 and V is TRBV29-1; weak D call: TRBD1 (5 bases). The TCR was taken from a woman aged 18-29 years in good health. The material sequenced was blood. In nucleotides, the CDR3 is TGCAGCGTTGGGGCAGGGATGGTTATAACTTCACCCCTCCACTTT. Translating gives CSVGAGMVITSPLHF.